One sample yielded the 10 T cell receptor beta chains listed below, sequenced in a study of T cell responses to AZD1222 COVID-19 vaccine. The protocol was immunoSEQ multiplex PCR, while the TCRdb copy is restricted to in-frame clones and leaves out a portion. The table records 150,000 to 200,000 clones, 94% of them present only once. Sequenced material: peripheral blood, taken 28 days after the second AZD1222 dose. These receptors originate from an adult who received the AZD1222 COVID-19 vaccine.

About this clone: A junction end diverges from the germline sequence, so it may reflect a read error. The chain employs TRBV7-9 and TRBJ2-1; 7 nucleotides agree with TRBD2. This CDR3 is 12 amino acids long. CDR1 and CDR2 (germline): SEHNR, FQNEAQ (reference sequence). In DNA form, the CDR3 reads TGTGCCAGCAGCTTGGGGGAGGGGACCACTCTCTTC. Translation gives CASSLGEGTTLF.

For the CDR3, the DNA is TGTGCCAGCAAAAATGAACTAGCTGCTGATACGCAGTATTTT. Translation: CASKNELAADTQYF. V and J are TRBV7-2 and TRBJ2-3; possibly TRBD2 for D (6 bases). This CDR3 contains 14 residues. CDR1 is SGHTA and CDR2 is FQGNSA in the germline V gene. V shed 7 bases and J shed 6 bases, with 17 bases lying between them. The complete variable domain, with remaining parts taken from reference TRBV7-2 and TRBJ2-3, reads GAGVSQSPSNKVTEKGKDVELRCDPISGHTALYWYRQSLGQGLEFLIYFQGNSAPDKSGLPSDRFSAERTGGSVSTLTIQRTQQEDSAVYLCASKNELAADTQYFGPGTRLTVL.

The chain recombines TRBV9 with TRBJ2-1; tentatively, D is TRBD1 (5 bases). Germline CDR1 is SGDLS and CDR2 is YYNGEE. The CDR3 is made up of 15 amino acids. V was pared by 0 bases and J by 2 bases, with 9 bases between. The chain's CDR3 is CASSVGQGPYNEQFF. The CDR3 region has the DNA TGTGCCAGCAGCGTAGGTCAGGGCCCCTACAATGAGCAGTTCTTC.

This rearrangement joins TRBV4-3 to TRBJ2-2; D may be TRBD1 or TRBD2 (5 bases each). Germline assignment: CDR1 LGHNA and CDR2 YSLEER. This CDR3 is 15 amino acids long. V was cut by 1 base and J by 5 bases, with 11 bases left in between. CDR3 region: CASSQGLRETGELFF. The CDR3 DNA reads as TGCGCCAGCAGCCAAGGGCTCAGGGAGACCGGGGAGCTGTTTTTT.

The V and J genes are TRBV30 and TRBJ1-6; D possibly corresponds to TRBD1 (5 bases). The germline V gene encodes CDR1 GTSNPN and CDR2 SVGIG (reference sequence). The CDR3 has 16 amino acids. The V and J ends lost 3 bases and 10 bases respectively, with 22 bases between them. CDR3 coding DNA: TGTGCCTGGAGAGAGTCCCCGCTAAAGGGACGGTCACCCCTCCACTTT. It codes for CAWRESPLKGRSPLHF.

This rearrangement joins TRBV28 to TRBJ1-2; 7 bases are a match to TRBD1. The CDR3 length is 11 residues. Germline V gene data show CDR1 as MDHEN and CDR2 as SYDVKM. With 7 bases clipped from V and 8 bases from J, the junction kept 4 bases outside the gene matches. CDR3 sequence reads: CASTYRGGYTF. The CDR3 bases are TGTGCCAGCACGTACAGGGGCGGCTACACCTTC.

V and J are TRBV20-1 and TRBJ2-1; either TRBD1 or TRBD2 may supply D (5 bases each). The CDR3 has 10 residues. Germline V lookup: CDR1 DFQATT, CDR2 SNEGSKA (reference sequence). The V end was cut by 6 bases, the J end by 9 bases, with 9 bases between. CDR3 bases: TGCAGTGCGGGGGAATCTGAGCAGTTCTTC. Translating it yields CSAGESEQFF.

The chain is built from TRBV19 and TRBJ1-6, with D possibly matching TRBD1 (5 bases). Germline V gene lookup returns CDR1 LNHDA and CDR2 SQIVND (reference sequence). Trimming took off 7 bases at V and 5 bases at J, with 9 bases between the two ends. This CDR3 contains 13 residues. The CDR3: CASNQGDNSPLHF. The CDR3 DNA is TGTGCCAGTAACCAGGGAGATAATTCACCCCTCCACTTT.

This clone was seen just once. The gene calls are TRBV4-1 and TRBJ2-5; 7 nucleotides agree with TRBD1. This CDR3 has 15 amino acids. CDR1 is MGHRA, CDR2 YSYEKL, per germline. J gave up 4 bases and V 1 base, and 6 bases lay outside the gene matches. The CDR3 here is CASSQVKQGRETQYF. The DNA for the CDR3 is TGCGCCAGCAGCCAAGTCAAACAGGGGCGAGAGACCCAGTACTTC.

V and J are TRBV4-3 and TRBJ1-5, with D possibly being TRBD1 (6 bases). Per germline, CDR1 LGHNA and CDR2 YSLEER. The CDR3 runs to 15 residues. Trimming stripped 6 bases from V and 2 bases from J, with 14 bases between. The CDR3 DNA sequence: TGCGCCAGCAGTCTCGATGGGGGCGGCAATCAGCCCCAGCATTTT. It translates to CASSLDGGGNQPQHF.